Below are 6 T cell receptor beta chains sequenced from a single sample in a study of cytomegalovirus exposure and HLA in healthy donors (dated 2017 in TCRdb). The library was generated by the immunoSEQ multiplex PCR assay. TCRdb obtained this table from immuneACCESS and retained in-frame rearrangements with V and J assigned. These tables miss some clones; where compared with another copy, unresolved V genes account for less than half of the shortfall, and the remainder is unexplained. The sample table records 150,000 to 200,000 clones; more than 75% of these occur just once. The ten largest clones add up to about 7% of the sample. Input material: PBMCs. These receptors all stem from a man between 18 and 29 years old in good health and CMV-seropositive.

The V and J genes are TRBV28 and TRBJ2-7; D might be TRBD1 (6 bases). V shed 7 bases and J shed 1 base, with 17 bases lying between them. The CDR3 has 15 amino acids. The germline V gene has CDR1 MDHEN and CDR2 SYDVKM. The CDR3 loop reads CASTADSRGSYEQYF. The CDR3 bases are TGTGCCAGCACCGCGGACAGTAGGGGGTCCTACGAGCAGTACTTC.

This clone was counted a few times. The chain combines TRBV7-9 with TRBJ2-7; 8 positions agree with TRBD1. The germline gives CDR1 SEHNR, CDR2 FQNEAQ (reference sequence). The V gene end was trimmed by 3 bases and the J gene end by 4 bases; junction bases not matched to a gene: 5. This CDR3 is 14 amino acids long. CDR3 DNA sequence: TGTGCCAGCAGCTTGCCAGGGGGCGGGTACGAGCAGTACTTC. Translation gives CASSLPGGGYEQYF.

This clone was seen a single time. The chain joins TRBV7-3 to TRBJ2-2; tentatively, D is TRBD2 (5 bases). This CDR3 has 14 residues. Trimming took off 5 bases at V and 6 bases at J, with 13 bases between the two ends. The germline gives CDR1 SGHTA, CDR2 FQGTGA. CDR3 sequence: CASSPLGSAGELFF. DNA for the CDR3: TGTGCCAGCAGCCCCCTGGGGAGTGCCGGGGAGCTGTTTTTT.

The CDR3 reads CSAPAGDRSGYTF. Here the CDR3 DNA reads TGCAGCGCCCCCGCGGGGGACAGGAGCGGCTACACCTTC. V and J are TRBV29-1 and TRBJ1-2; TRBD1 agrees at 8 bases. The CDR3 totals 13 residues. V gave up 7 bases and J gave up 8 bases; unmatched junction bases: 12. The germline CDR1 and CDR2 sequences are SQVTM and ANQGSEA.

The chain uses TRBV19 and TRBJ2-7; D may be TRBD1 (5 bases). The germline gives CDR1 LNHDA, CDR2 SQIVND (reference sequence). The germline V and J ends were trimmed by 5 bases and 3 bases, with 8 bases remaining between them. CDR3 length equals 12 residues. The CDR3 bases are TGTGCCAGTAGTCAGGGTTTCTACGAGCAGTACTTC. Protein sequence: CASSQGFYEQYF.

The CDR3 loop is CASSLLGQGASGELFF. The CDR3 DNA reads TGTGCCAGCAGTTTGTTGGGACAGGGGGCATCCGGGGAGCTGTTTTTT. This chain connects TRBV28 to TRBJ2-2, with TRBD1 matching 12 bases. From germline, CDR1 is MDHEN and CDR2 SYDVKM. Germline trimming cut 3 bases from V and 6 bases from J; bases unmatched to any gene: 5. The CDR3 has 16 residues.